This record looks at one TCR beta chain sequence and its context. Its antigen remains unidentified. TCRdb's table, derived via immunoSEQ multiplex PCR, lists solely in-frame clones and lacks some. The table records approximately 150,000 clones, almost 95% of them present only once. This record comes from a study of T cell responses to AZD1222 COVID-19 vaccine. Germline V gene lookup returns CDR1 MNHEY and CDR2 SVGAGI. V was trimmed by 5 bases and J by 10 bases, leaving 21 bases between them. The CDR3 runs 15 residues. Study observations and caveats: Increases in Spike-specific TCR breadth and depth were seen after two AZD1222 doses.

This clonotype originated in an adult in good health. V usage is TRBV6-5 and J usage is TRBJ1-5; tentative D call: TRBD1 (6 bases). The sequenced sample was peripheral blood, obtained on day 0 of AZD1222 vaccination. The CDR3 coding sequence is TGTGCCAGCAGTCTACACCGGGCGGGACAAAGCCCCCAGCATTTT. Amino acids: CASSLHRAGQSPQHF.